These 29 T cell receptor beta chains were sequenced from one sample in a study of T cell responses to AZD1222 COVID-19 vaccine. Libraries were prepared by immunoSEQ multiplex PCR; TCRdb keeps only in-frame clonotypes and omits some of them. This sample carries 90,000 to 130,000 clones, about 85% of them seen once, and the ten largest clones take 1.5% to 2%. The sample was peripheral blood, taken on day 0 of AZD1222 vaccination. The receptors stem from an adult in good health.

The rearrangement uses TRBV2 and TRBJ1-6, with 7 bases that match TRBD1. V dropped 6 bases and J dropped 6; count of bases not matched to a gene: 5. Looked up from germline, CDR1 is SNHLY and CDR2 is FYNNEI. The CDR3 length is 14 residues. CDR3 residues: CASSPGQRNSPLHF. CDR3 DNA: TGTGCCAGCAGCCCGGGACAGCGTAATTCACCCCTCCACTTT. The variable domain in full, completed from reference TRBV2 and TRBJ1-6, reads EPEVTQTPSHQVTQMGQEVILRCVPISNHLYFYWYRQILGQKVEFLVSFYNNEISEKSEIFDDQFSVERPDGSNFTLKIRSTKLEDSAMYFCASSPGQRNSPLHFGNGTRLTVT.

This chain links TRBV7-2 with TRBJ1-2, with 8 bases matching TRBD1. The length of the CDR3 is 15 residues. Germline CDR1 and CDR2: SGHTA and FQGNSA. The V gene end was trimmed by 5 bases and the J gene end by 2 bases; junction bases not matched to a gene: 7. This CDR3 is CASSTRTGTNYGYTF. Written as DNA, the CDR3 is TGTGCCAGCAGCACCCGGACAGGGACCAACTATGGCTACACCTTC.

Comments on this clone: Other nucleotide sequences from this sample produce the same CDR3. CDR3 in DNA: TGTGCCAGCAGTTACGGCGGGGGGAACACTGAAGCTTTCTTT. Protein: CASSYGGGNTEAFF. This chain links TRBV6-5 with TRBJ1-1; perhaps TRBD1 as D (5 bases). Per the germline V gene, CDR1 is MNHEY and CDR2 is SVGAGI. V lost 2 bases to trimming and J lost 1 base, with 8 bases between them. The CDR3 is made up of 14 amino acids.

This chain uses TRBV25-1 with TRBJ2-1; D might be TRBD2 (6 bases). The CDR3 is 15 residues long. The germline gives CDR1 MGHDK, CDR2 SYGVNS. The V end was cut by 8 bases, the J end by 8 bases, with 22 bases between. The CDR3 is CASCPTLAVYDEQFF. The DNA for the CDR3 is TGTGCCAGCTGCCCCACACTAGCCGTTTATGATGAGCAGTTCTTC.

The chain joins TRBV2 to TRBJ2-5, with D unresolved. CDR1 and CDR2 (germline): SNHLY, FYNNEI. This CDR3 contains 19 residues. V lost 4 bases, J lost 2 bases, and 26 bases lay in between. This chain's CDR3 is CASSVRSNVSYRRQETQYF. CDR3 nucleotides: TGTGCCAGCAGTGTTCGGTCCAACGTGAGTTACAGAAGACAAGAGACCCAGTACTTC. The full variable domain, with the rest looked up from reference TRBV2 and TRBJ2-5, is EPEVTQTPSHQVTQMGQEVILRCVPISNHLYFYWYRQILGQKVEFLVSFYNNEISEKSEIFDDQFSVERPDGSNFTLKIRSTKLEDSAMYFCASSVRSNVSYRRQETQYFGPGTRLLVL.

This chain connects TRBV5-1 to TRBJ1-1; perhaps TRBD1 as D (5 bases). CDR1 and CDR2 from the germline V gene are SGHRS and YFSETQ. This CDR3 comprises 12 residues. Trimming cost V 2 bases and J 5 bases, with 7 bases left between them. The CDR3 bases are TGCGCCAGCAGCTTCGGGGGAACTGAAGCTTTCTTT. Residues: CASSFGGTEAFF.

The V and J genes are TRBV27 and TRBJ1-1, with 7 nucleotides matching TRBD1. The CDR3 has 15 residues. Unmatched junction bases numbered 13, after V lost 7 bases and J lost 5 bases. The germline V gene encodes CDR1 MNHEY and CDR2 SMNVEV (reference sequence). The DNA for the CDR3 is TGTGCCAGCATTAATCCGTACAGGGGTTATACTGAAGCTTTCTTT. Translation: CASINPYRGYTEAFF.

This rearrangement joins TRBV4-1 to TRBJ1-1, with TRBD1 identical over 7 bases. The CDR3 has 15 residues. The germline V gene encodes CDR1 MGHRA and CDR2 YSYEKL. V dropped 1 base and J dropped 6; count of bases not matched to a gene: 8. The CDR3 protein is CASSQAGGRNPEAFF. The CDR3 region has the DNA TGCGCCAGCAGCCAAGCAGGGGGTAGGAATCCTGAAGCTTTCTTT.

As concerns this clone: Other nucleotide sequences from this sample produce the same CDR3. The V and J genes are TRBV27 and TRBJ1-5; D gene unclear. The V gene lost 3 bases and the J gene lost 4 bases, with 4 bases spanning the gap. The CDR3 has 12 amino acids. Germline assignment: CDR1 MNHEY and CDR2 SMNVEV (reference sequence). The CDR3 region has the DNA TGTGCCAGCAGTTTCCAAAATCAGCCCCAGCATTTT. Residues: CASSFQNQPQHF.

This rearrangement joins TRBV5-4 to TRBJ2-7; D may match TRBD1 or TRBD2 (6 bases each). The CDR3 loop spans 17 amino acids. CDR1 and CDR2 (germline): SGHNT, YYREEE (reference sequence). The germline V and J ends were trimmed by 4 bases and 5 bases, with 25 bases remaining between them. The CDR3 here is CASSQGEGDSTLNEQYF. The CDR3 nucleotides read TGTGCCAGCAGCCAGGGAGAGGGGGACTCTACCCTCAACGAGCAGTACTTC.

The chain combines TRBV4-1 with TRBJ1-2; TRBD1 matches at 9 bases. The CDR3 totals 15 residues. The germline CDR1 and CDR2 sequences are MGHRA and YSYEKL. Germline trimming cut 3 bases from V and 8 bases from J; bases unmatched to any gene: 10. CDR3 residues: CASSHPGQGLGGYTF. The CDR3 bases are TGCGCCAGCAGCCATCCGGGACAGGGCCTCGGAGGCTACACCTTC.

V usage is TRBV7-2 and J usage is TRBJ2-3; no clear D gene. V shed 1 base and J shed 3 bases, with 8 bases lying between them. The CDR3 totals 14 residues. The germline V gene encodes CDR1 SGHTA and CDR2 FQGNSA. The chain's CDR3 is CASSLGVGTDTQYF. The CDR3 DNA is TGTGCCAGCAGCTTAGGAGTCGGAACAGATACGCAGTATTTT.

The V gene is TRBV28, the J gene TRBJ2-7; the match to TRBD1 covers 8 bases. CDR3 size: 18 residues. J gave up 4 bases and V 4 bases, and 18 bases lay outside the gene matches. Germline V gives CDR1 MDHEN, CDR2 SYDVKM. The CDR3 loop reads CASSSTLGFQGAPYEQYF. CDR3 DNA sequence: TGTGCCAGCAGTTCAACCCTCGGTTTTCAGGGGGCGCCTTACGAGCAGTACTTC.

This chain joins TRBV7-9 and TRBJ1-5, with unresolved D. This CDR3 contains 16 residues. V gave up 5 bases and J gave up 2 bases, with 16 bases separating them. Germline values: CDR1 SEHNR, CDR2 FQNEAQ (reference sequence). CDR3 in DNA: TGTGCCAGCAGCCACTCGGCGGGCCAGCGCAATCAGCCCCAGCATTTT. This gives the protein CASSHSAGQRNQPQHF.

The chain is built from TRBV2 and TRBJ2-5; 7 bases map to TRBD1. This CDR3 spans 14 amino acids. Germline V gives CDR1 SNHLY, CDR2 FYNNEI. V shed 6 bases and J 5 bases; nucleotides not matched to a gene: 9. The CDR3 sequence is CASSQNRGSETQYF. The CDR3 region has the DNA TGTGCCAGCAGCCAAAACAGGGGCAGTGAGACCCAGTACTTC.

The chain employs TRBV6-5 and TRBJ1-4, with 9 nucleotides matching TRBD1. Germline CDR1 reads MNHEY; CDR2 reads SVGAGI. J lost 7 bases, V lost 2 bases, and 2 bases had no gene match. The CDR3 contains 14 residues. Here the CDR3 DNA reads TGTGCCAGCAGTTACGACAGGGGGAGTGAAAAACTGTTTTTT. Translating it yields CASSYDRGSEKLFF.

The V and J genes are TRBV18 and TRBJ1-3, with D tentatively TRBD1 (5 bases). The CDR3 length is 17 residues. The V gene lost 5 bases and the J gene lost 0 bases, with 17 bases spanning the gap. CDR1 is KGHSH, CDR2 LQKENI, per germline. CDR3 coding DNA: TGTGCCAGCTCATGGACGTCGGGGGTGAGCTCTGGAAACACCATATATTTT. Translated, it gives CASSWTSGVSSGNTIYF.

The CDR3 reads CSASSGGSYNEQFF. The CDR3 DNA reads as TGCAGTGCCAGTAGCGGGGGCTCCTACAATGAGCAGTTCTTC. The chain uses TRBV20-1 and TRBJ2-1, with TRBD2 identical over 9 bases. J gave up 0 bases and V 6 bases, and 3 bases lay outside the gene matches. Germline V lookup: CDR1 DFQATT, CDR2 SNEGSKA (reference sequence). This CDR3 has 14 amino acids.

The genes are TRBV4-1 and TRBJ2-3; 7 bases align to TRBD2. This CDR3 comprises 14 residues. V lost 1 base to trimming and J lost 9 bases; unmatched junction nucleotides: 7. Germline CDR1 reads MGHRA; CDR2 reads YSYEKL. CDR3 nucleotides: TGCGCCAGCAGCCAAGGGGTGGTGGGGGGGACGCAGTATTTT. Translating it yields CASSQGVVGGTQYF.

This clone was detected once. The chain recombines TRBV11-3 with TRBJ2-3; D might be TRBD1 or TRBD2, each matching 5 bases. The CDR3 sequence is 13 residues long. The V end lost 3 bases, the J end lost 4 bases, and 8 bases lay between the germline ends. Germline-derived CDR1 and CDR2 are SGHNT and YENEEA. CDR3: CASSFRDPDTQYF. The CDR3 nucleotides are TGTGCCAGCAGCTTCCGGGACCCAGATACGCAGTATTTT.

A few counts support this clone. The rearrangement links TRBV7-2 to TRBJ1-6; TRBD1 might be the D (5 bases). V was clipped by 8 bases and J by 10 bases, with 18 bases between them. CDR1 SGHTA and CDR2 FQGNSA come from the germline V gene. The CDR3 is made up of 14 amino acids. In DNA form, the CDR3 reads TGTGCCAGCGGCGACGGATCAAGGGGATCACCCCTCCACTTT. Translation gives CASGDGSRGSPLHF.

V and J are TRBV19 and TRBJ1-5; perhaps TRBD1 as D (6 bases). The V gene lost 7 bases and the J gene lost 0 bases, with 10 bases spanning the gap. The CDR3 runs to 14 residues. In germline, CDR1 is LNHDA, CDR2 SQIVND (reference sequence). CDR3 DNA sequence: TGTGCCAGTACCCCAGGGGATAGCAATCAGCCCCAGCATTTT. Translation gives CASTPGDSNQPQHF.

The rearrangement uses TRBV6-5 and TRBJ1-5, with D possibly being TRBD1 (5 bases). Germline V CDR1 and CDR2: MNHEY, SVGAGI. This CDR3 region has 15 residues. Trimming stripped 7 bases from V and 0 bases from J, with 13 bases between. CDR3: CASNAGTNSNQPQHF. The CDR3 coding sequence is TGTGCCAGCAACGCCGGGACGAATAGCAATCAGCCCCAGCATTTT.

This clone was observed a single time. The chain is built from TRBV15 and TRBJ1-1; D ambiguous. Germline assignment: CDR1 LNHNV and CDR2 YYDKDF (reference sequence). V gave up 3 bases and J gave up 1 base, with 15 bases separating them. This CDR3 is built from 16 residues. The CDR3 loop is CATSRRQSSANTEAFF. The CDR3 DNA is TGTGCCACCAGCAGGAGGCAAAGCAGCGCGAACACTGAAGCTTTCTTT.

V and J are TRBV7-2 and TRBJ1-3, with 10 positions matching TRBD1. Germline values: CDR1 SGHTA, CDR2 FQGNSA. This CDR3 comprises 15 residues. The V and J ends lost 5 bases and 4 bases, in that order; junction bases with no gene match: 5. The CDR3 DNA is TGTGCCAGCAGCCCCAAGACAGGGGGCGGAAACACCATATATTTT. It yields the protein CASSPKTGGGNTIYF.

The CDR3 DNA reads as TGTGCCAGCTCCCCAGGGTCGGGCAATCAGCCCCAGCATTTT. Protein sequence: CASSPGSGNQPQHF. This chain uses TRBV19 with TRBJ1-5, with D perhaps TRBD1 (5 bases). CDR1 is LNHDA, CDR2 SQIVND, per germline (reference sequence). Trimming took 9 bases from V and 2 from J, leaving 14 bases between them. CDR3 length: 14 amino acids.

This chain links TRBV6-5 with TRBJ2-5, with 11 bases that match TRBD1. With 6 bases clipped from V and 4 bases from J, the junction kept 4 bases outside the gene matches. The CDR3 runs 14 residues. CDR1 and CDR2 from the germline V gene are MNHEY and SVGAGI. The chain's CDR3 is CASSSGTGGETQYF. CDR3 in DNA: TGTGCCAGCAGCTCCGGGACAGGGGGAGAGACCCAGTACTTC.

CDR3 nucleotide sequence: TGTGCCAGCAGCCGTGGACAGGGCCATTCCTACGAGCAGTACTTC. Protein product: CASSRGQGHSYEQYF. V and J are TRBV6-5 and TRBJ2-7; 8 bases fit TRBD1. V dropped 6 bases and J dropped 1; count of bases not matched to a gene: 8. Germline CDR1 is MNHEY and CDR2 is SVGAGI. This CDR3 has 15 residues.

This chain uses TRBV7-9 with TRBJ2-1; 8 nucleotides match TRBD1. With 5 bases clipped from V and 9 bases from J, the junction kept 12 bases outside the gene matches. Germline lookup yields CDR1 SEHNR and CDR2 FQNEAQ (reference sequence). This CDR3 comprises 15 residues. CDR3 protein: CASSGGDRGFGEQFF. CDR3 DNA sequence: TGTGCCAGCAGCGGCGGAGACAGGGGATTCGGTGAGCAGTTCTTC.